The following is a T cell receptor beta chain sequence with its context. The CDR3 runs to 15 residues. Germline CDR1 GTSNPN, CDR2 SVGIG (reference sequence). Trimming stripped 0 bases from V and 7 bases from J, with 15 bases between. The source of the sample is a study of PD-L1 blockade in urothelial cancer. Study-wide background: Males with bladder-origin urothelial cancer constituted most of the roughly 29 patients. Blood underwent analysis 3 weeks (second dose) and 6 weeks after treatment began.

Generated by immunoSEQ multiplex PCR, the TCRdb table keeps only in-frame clones and is missing some. Of nearly 50,000 clones in the sample, roughly 88% are singletons; the top ten hold approximately 2%. Time point described: peripheral blood 6 weeks after treatment start. The V gene is TRBV30, the J gene TRBJ1-4; TRBD1 is a possible D gene (5 bases). The TCR sequence derives from a man aged 45-65 years with urothelial cancer. Sample: PBMCs, taken around atezolizumab (anti-PD-L1) treatment. The CDR3 DNA is TGTGCCTGGAGTGTAGTTGGGGGGGGGATTGAAAAACTGTTTTTT. Protein: CAWSVVGGGIEKLFF.